This TCR beta chain came from a study of human T cells and chemical hapten exposure. At the level of the study: An area of 2 cm by approximately 2.1 cm on upper inner arm skin received 2% DPC for sensitization.

TCRdb itself ran the RACE reads through MiXCR, one entry per CDR3 protein. The data hold 85,000 to 100,000 distinct CDR3 sequences, with 12% observed a single time. This sample's time point: patch test 1, 2 weeks after DPC sensitization. The treatment here: therapeutic diphenylcyclopropenone sensitization with weekly scalp DPC. At every patch-test visit, blood was drawn before the patch test was applied. Study observations and caveats: While controls formed fewer of them, expanded TCRs formed significantly more large CDR3 similarity clusters.

From germline, CDR1 is SEHNR and CDR2 FQNEAQ (reference sequence). Germline trimming cut 2 bases from V and 2 bases from J; bases unmatched to any gene: 6. The CDR3 is 16 residues long. About this clonotype itself: Its antigen is currently unknown.

This chain uses TRBV7-9 with TRBJ2-7; 10 nucleotides agree with TRBD2. This receptor was obtained from a woman in her 40s with alopecia areata. Some clones in this sample may be carry-over from other donors' samples. Sequencing was performed on whole blood, taken in connection with sensitization to the hapten diphenylcyclopropenone (DPC). Here the CDR3 reads CASSLKKAGGPYEQYF. In DNA, the CDR3 is TGTGCCAGCAGCTTAAAGAAAGCGGGAGGGCCCTACGAGCAGTACTTC.